These 26 T cell receptor beta chains were all obtained from the same sample, sequenced in a study of blood T cell repertoires in COVID-19. Profiling relied on immunoSEQ multiplex PCR, and the TCRdb table lists in-frame clones only, not all of them. The sample yields some 260,000 clones, roughly 88% seen once. What was sequenced was peripheral blood. These receptors came from a woman aged 30 to 39 with COVID-19, enrolled during active disease.

This clone showed up just a few times. The same CDR3 is also encoded by other DNA sequences in this sample. The rearrangement uses TRBV24-1 and TRBJ1-5; D unresolved. CDR3 length: 12 amino acids. V lost 3 bases and J lost 5, with 4 bases in between. CDR1 is KGHDR and CDR2 is SFDVKD in the germline V gene. This chain's CDR3 is CATSDPDQPQHF. In DNA, the CDR3 is TGTGCCACCAGTGATCCGGATCAGCCCCAGCATTTT.

This clone has just one count. The chain links TRBV10-1 to TRBJ2-7; D is possibly TRBD1 (6 bases). The germline V gene has CDR1 WNHNN and CDR2 SYGVQD (reference sequence). V was trimmed by 4 bases and J by 4 bases, leaving 14 bases between them. The CDR3 runs 14 residues. The DNA of the CDR3 is TGCGCCAGCAGTGGGAACACAGGGAGATACGAGCAGTACTTC. Translated, it gives CASSGNTGRYEQYF.

The J gene is TRBJ2-2, the V gene TRBV24-1; weak D call: TRBD2 (5 bases). The CDR3 loop spans 16 amino acids. Germline lookup yields CDR1 KGHDR and CDR2 SFDVKD. Trimming cost V 4 bases and J 2 bases, with 13 bases left between them. The CDR3 loop reads CATSDERGLNTGELFF. In DNA, the CDR3 is TGTGCCACCAGTGACGAGAGAGGACTTAACACCGGGGAGCTGTTTTTT.

The CDR3 reads CASSPRTGVGETQYF. DNA of the CDR3: TGTGCCAGCTCACCACGGACAGGGGTTGGGGAGACCCAGTACTTC. V is TRBV18 and J is TRBJ2-5; TRBD1 matches at 9 bases. The germline V gene encodes CDR1 KGHSH and CDR2 LQKENI. With V trimmed by 1 base and J by 5 bases, 5 bases remained unmatched. This CDR3 is built from 15 residues. Combining the CDR3 with reference TRBV18 and TRBJ2-5 gives the whole variable domain NAGVMQNPRHLVRRRGQEARLRCSPMKGHSHVYWYRQLPEEGLKFMVYLQKENIIDESGMPKERFSAEFPKEGPSILRIQQVVRGDSAAYFCASSPRTGVGETQYFGPGTRLLVL.

V gene TRBV3-1 (or the pseudogene TRBV3-2) combines with J gene TRBJ2-1, with D perhaps matching TRBD1 (6 bases). With 0 bases removed from V and 11 bases from J, the gap between germline ends came to 11 bases. The CDR3 runs 13 residues. Looked up from germline, CDR1 is LGHDT and CDR2 is YNNKEL (reference sequence). CDR3 sequence reads: CASSQDSGQKQFF. The CDR3 DNA follows: TGTGCCAGCAGCCAAGATTCCGGACAGAAGCAGTTCTTC.

This chain connects TRBV18 to TRBJ1-5; D unclear. This CDR3 is built from 16 residues. Trimming stripped 0 bases from V and 0 bases from J, with 9 bases between. CDR1 is KGHSH and CDR2 is LQKENI in the germline V gene. The CDR3 region is CASSPPGAVSNQPQHF. The CDR3 DNA sequence: TGTGCCAGCTCACCACCGGGAGCAGTTAGCAATCAGCCCCAGCATTTT.

The chain employs TRBV5-6 and TRBJ2-7; 8 bases are shared with TRBD1. Per the germline V gene, CDR1 is SGHDT and CDR2 is YYEEEE. The CDR3 is made up of 14 amino acids. Germline trimming cut 4 bases from V and 2 bases from J; bases unmatched to any gene: 5. CDR3 sequence reads: CASSRTGIPYEQYV. The DNA for the CDR3 is TGTGCCAGCAGCCGGACAGGGATCCCCTACGAGCAGTACGTC.

The chain uses TRBV7-2 and TRBJ2-7, with 7 positions matching TRBD1. V dropped 3 bases and J dropped 9; count of bases not matched to a gene: 14. The CDR3 extends over 15 amino acids. Germline CDR1 SGHTA, CDR2 FQGNSA. The CDR3 spells CASSFATGATTRQYV. The CDR3 nucleotides read TGTGCCAGCAGCTTCGCTACAGGGGCGACAACGAGGCAGTACGTC.

The J gene is TRBJ1-2, the V gene TRBV28, with TRBD1 identical over 8 bases. V lost 8 bases to trimming and J lost 7 bases; unmatched junction nucleotides: 15. The CDR3 spans 15 residues. The germline V gene has CDR1 MDHEN and CDR2 SYDVKM. Written as DNA, the CDR3 is TGTGCCAGCGGATTCCCCGGACAGGGAATGGGTGGCTACACCTTC. Protein sequence: CASGFPGQGMGGYTF.

This chain connects TRBV5-1 to TRBJ1-4; D possibly corresponds to TRBD1 (6 bases). V was pared by 5 bases and J by 0 bases, with 11 bases between. The CDR3 length is 15 residues. CDR1 and CDR2 (germline): SGHRS, YFSETQ. The CDR3: CASRTQGATNEKLFF. The CDR3 bases are TGCGCCAGCAGGACACAGGGCGCAACTAATGAAAAACTGTTTTTT.

This chain joins TRBV27 and TRBJ2-3; 8 nucleotides match TRBD1. With V trimmed by 8 bases and J by 4 bases, 8 bases remained unmatched. The germline V gene encodes CDR1 MNHEY and CDR2 SMNVEV (reference sequence). This CDR3 region has 14 residues. The CDR3 DNA is TGTGCCAGCGCTCAGGGGGCCAGGCCAGATACGCAGTATTTT. It codes for CASAQGARPDTQYF.

The chain uses TRBV5-1 and TRBJ1-3; 7 nucleotides match TRBD1. CDR3 length: 18 amino acids. CDR1 is SGHRS and CDR2 is YFSETQ in the germline V gene. The trim removed 2 bases at V and 6 bases at J, leaving 17 bases unmatched. CDR3 protein: CASSFGPRQGLISNTIYF. The CDR3 coding sequence is TGCGCCAGCAGCTTCGGGCCAAGACAGGGCCTTATATCAAACACCATATATTTT.

This clone was observed a handful of times. The V call is TRBV5-6, the J call TRBJ1-4, with D hard to call. The germline gives CDR1 SGHDT, CDR2 YYEEEE. The V end lost 2 bases, the J end lost 6 bases, and 14 bases lay between the germline ends. The CDR3 is 15 amino acids. The CDR3 protein is CASSFLPSGDEKLFF. In nucleotides, the CDR3 is TGTGCCAGCAGCTTTCTCCCCTCTGGAGATGAAAAACTGTTTTTT.

The chain couples TRBV5-1 to TRBJ2-7, with D perhaps TRBD2 (5 bases). The V gene lost 1 base and the J gene lost 1 base, with 18 bases spanning the gap. This CDR3 contains 17 residues. Germline V gene lookup returns CDR1 SGHRS and CDR2 YFSETQ. CDR3 in amino acids: CASSLFLREGKSYEQYF. In DNA, the CDR3 is TGCGCCAGCAGCTTGTTTCTTCGGGAAGGGAAGTCCTACGAGCAGTACTTC.

This clone occurred a few times. The chain uses TRBV5-1 and TRBJ2-7; D possibly corresponds to TRBD1 (6 bases). Germline V gene lookup returns CDR1 SGHRS and CDR2 YFSETQ. V lost 6 bases to trimming and J lost 3 bases, with 16 bases between them. The CDR3 is 14 amino acids. CDR3 in amino acids: CASTTEGHRYEQYF. The CDR3 DNA reads as TGCGCCAGCACCACCGAGGGACACCGCTACGAGCAGTACTTC.

The chain is built from TRBV14 and TRBJ1-2; no reliable D call. V lost 4 bases and J lost 0, with 9 bases in between. From germline, CDR1 is SGHDN and CDR2 FVKESK. The CDR3 loop spans 14 amino acids. In nucleotides, the CDR3 is TGTGCCAGCAGCCGGACGGGAGCTAACTATGGCTACACCTTC. It encodes CASSRTGANYGYTF.

The gene calls are TRBV10-1 and TRBJ2-5, with TRBD1 identical over 7 bases. V lost 4 bases to trimming and J lost 4 bases; unmatched junction nucleotides: 3. There are 13 residues in the CDR3. CDR1 and CDR2 (germline): WNHNN, SYGVQD (reference sequence). The CDR3 DNA reads TGCGCCAGCAGTGTAAACAGGGGAGAGACCCAGTACTTC. Translation gives CASSVNRGETQYF.

The V and J genes are TRBV4-3 and TRBJ2-3, with D hard to call. The CDR3 length is 14 residues. CDR1 is LGHNA, CDR2 YSLEER, per germline. V lost 0 bases, J lost 4 bases, and 8 bases lay in between. CDR3 DNA sequence: TGCGCCAGCAGCCAAGACCCGGGTCCAGATACGCAGTATTTT. Protein sequence: CASSQDPGPDTQYF.

V and J are TRBV12-3 or TRBV12-4 and TRBJ2-5, with D perhaps TRBD1 (5 bases). The V gene lost 3 bases and the J gene lost 2 bases, with 7 bases spanning the gap. This CDR3 is built from 13 residues. The DNA of the CDR3 is TGTGCCAGCAGTTTGGGGCATCAAGAGACCCAGTACTTC. Protein: CASSLGHQETQYF.

The rearrangement joins TRBV4-2 to TRBJ2-1, with TRBD2 matching over 7 bases. The junction had 9 bases not matched to a gene; V was cut back by 4 bases and J by 0 bases. CDR1 is LGHNA and CDR2 is YNFKEQ in the germline V gene. The CDR3 covers 17 residues. CDR3 sequence reads: CASSPPSGGRSYNEQFF. CDR3 bases: TGTGCCAGCAGCCCCCCCTCGGGGGGTCGCTCCTACAATGAGCAGTTCTTC.

The rearrangement links TRBV19 to TRBJ1-2, with 7 bases fitting TRBD1. The CDR3 extends over 12 amino acids. Germline CDR1 LNHDA, CDR2 SQIVND (reference sequence). J lost 6 bases, V lost 5 bases, and 3 bases had no gene match. This chain's CDR3 is CASSERGHGYTF. CDR3 nucleotides: TGTGCCAGTAGTGAGAGGGGGCATGGCTACACCTTC.

CDR3 sequence: CASSVALATNEQFF. DNA for the CDR3: TGTGCCAGCAGCGTAGCACTAGCGACGAATGAGCAGTTCTTC. The chain uses TRBV9 and TRBJ2-1, with TRBD2 matching 7 bases. This CDR3 region has 14 residues. The V segment lost 0 bases and the J segment 7 bases; nucleotides outside the gene matches: 4. The V gene's germline CDR1 is SGDLS and CDR2 YYNGEE.

The CDR3 spells CASSLEGASGRNEQFF. The CDR3 DNA follows: TGTGCCAGCAGCTTAGAGGGGGCTAGCGGGAGAAATGAGCAGTTCTTC. The chain employs TRBV7-9 and TRBJ2-1; 10 nucleotides agree with TRBD2. Germline trimming cut 1 base from V and 7 bases from J; bases unmatched to any gene: 7. CDR3 size: 16 residues. The germline CDR1 and CDR2 sequences are SEHNR and FQNEAQ (reference sequence).

The table lists this clone with a few counts. The V gene is TRBV29-1, the J gene TRBJ2-5, with 7 positions matching TRBD2. The CDR3 is 13 amino acids. The V and J ends lost 7 bases and 5 bases, in that order; junction bases with no gene match: 10. Per germline, CDR1 SQVTM and CDR2 ANQGSEA. The CDR3 is CSAQWGRDETQYF. The CDR3, as DNA: TGCAGCGCCCAGTGGGGGAGGGATGAGACCCAGTACTTC.

The chain recombines TRBV11-3 with TRBJ1-1; D call uncertain. The CDR3 is 15 residues long. Germline V gene lookup returns CDR1 SGHNT and CDR2 YENEEA. Trimming shortened V by 1 base and J by 2 bases, and 11 bases separated the two germline ends. The CDR3 nucleotides are TGTGCCAGCAGCTTAGGTTACGGACTAAACACTGAAGCTTTCTTT. It yields the protein CASSLGYGLNTEAFF.

The chain has TRBV6-5 and TRBJ2-7; D gene uncertain. The CDR3 is made up of 12 amino acids. V lost 6 bases, J lost 7 bases, and 13 bases lay in between. Looked up from germline, CDR1 is MNHEY and CDR2 is SVGAGI. The CDR3 DNA reads as TGTGCCAGCAGCCCGAGAGAGAATGAGCAGTACTTC. Encoded protein: CASSPRENEQYF.